A selection of T cell receptor beta chains follows, all from one sample in a study of cytotoxic CD8 clonotypes in ibrutinib-treated CLL. Sequencing was performed with immunoSEQ multiplex PCR; in TCRdb, only in-frame clones are kept and a portion is missing. The repertoire holds over 140,000 clones, with 80% as singletons. The sequenced sample was PBMCs, obtained after 36 months of ibrutinib treatment. These receptors all come from a human donor with chronic lymphocytic leukemia. Each CDR3 is given with its conserved first and last residue. A D gene is named only where the DNA matches it firmly. The size field is filled for only some rows; it gives once, few, many or a size class.

V gene	D gene	clone size	J gene	CDR3 DNA	CDR3 protein
TRBV7-9	-	-	TRBJ2-7	TGTGCCAGCAGCTTAGGGACCGGCTCCTACGAGCAGTACTTC	CASSLGTGSYEQYF
TRBV5-5	-	-	TRBJ2-7	TGTGCCAGCAGCTTATGGGACACACGCGAGCAGTACTTC	CASSLWDTREQYF
TRBV5-1	-	-	TRBJ2-7	TGCGCCAGCAGCTTGGAGGCCGGTGGGGCATACGGTTACTTC	CASSLEAGGAYGYF
TRBV9	TRBD1	once	TRBJ2-4	TGTGCCAGCAGCGTAGAGGGACAGGGAAGCAAAAACATTCAGTACTTC	CASSVEGQGSKNIQYF
TRBV11-2	-	-	TRBJ2-1	TGTGCCAGCAGCTTAGTAACGGCACGAGGAAACTCCTACAATGAGCAGTTCTTC	CASSLVTARGNSYNEQFF
TRBV2	TRBD1	-	TRBJ1-5	TGTGCCAGCAGGGGACAGGGGGCTCCTAATCAGCCCCAGCATTTT	CASRGQGAPNQPQHF
TRBV30	-	-	TRBJ1-3	TGTGCCTGGAGTGTCGGACACCAATTCTCTGGAAACACCATATATTTT	CAWSVGHQFSGNTIYF
TRBV4-1	-	once	TRBJ2-3	TGCGCCAGCAGCCAAAGGGCATGGACAGTAGATACGCAGTATTTT	CASSQRAWTVDTQYF
TRBV5-5	-	-	TRBJ1-1	TGTGCCAGCAGCTTGGGGGTCGGTGAAGCTTTCTTT	CASSLGVGEAFF
TRBV9	-	few	TRBJ1-4	TGTGCCAGCAGCGGCACCATGGAGGGTGAAAAACTGTTTTTT	CASSGTMEGEKLFF
TRBV5-1	TRBD1	-	TRBJ2-3	TGCGCCAGCAAGGTAATTCAACAGGGGATCGCAGATACGCAGTATTTT	CASKVIQQGIADTQYF
TRBV18	-	-	TRBJ2-3	TGTGCCAGCTCACGACTGGCGGCGGGGGATACGCAGTATTTT	CASSRLAAGDTQYF
TRBV6-1	-	-	TRBJ2-5	TGTGCCAGCACCACGACCGGGGTACAGGACTTC	CASTTTGVQDF
TRBV19	TRBD1	-	TRBJ1-2	TGTGCCAGTAGTATCGGTTGGACAGGAGTTGATGGGTATGGCTACACCTTC	CASSIGWTGVDGYGYTF
TRBV7-8	-	-	TRBJ2-1	TGTGCCAGCAGCCACAGTAGCAATGAGCAGTTCTTC	CASSHSSNEQFF
TRBV19	-	few	TRBJ1-2	TGTGCCAGTAGTATGATCAGTGACTACTATGGCTACACCTTC	CASSMISDYYGYTF
TRBV10-3	-	once	TRBJ1-4	TGTGCCACACGACGGGACGGGAATGAAAAACTGTTTTTT	CATRRDGNEKLFF
TRBV13	TRBD2	-	TRBJ2-7	TGTGCCAGCAGCGCGGGAGCGGCCTACGAGCAGTACTTC	CASSAGAAYEQYF
TRBV18	-	-	TRBJ2-7	TGTGCCAGCTCACCACCCCTGAGCGACGAGCAGTACTTC	CASSPPLSDEQYF
TRBV6-6	-	-	TRBJ2-7	TGTGCCAGCAGTTCCGGACAGATGGGCGAGCAGTACTTC	CASSSGQMGEQYF
TRBV7-3	TRBD2	-	TRBJ2-1	TGTGCCAGCAGCTTAACTGGCCTAGCGGGTGCCTACAATGAGCAGTTCTTC	CASSLTGLAGAYNEQFF
TRBV28	TRBD1	-	TRBJ2-3	TGTGCCAGCAGTCGTTTAGACAGGGCAATGCAGTATTTT	CASSRLDRAMQYF
TRBV7-2	TRBD2	-	TRBJ2-7	TGTGCCAGCAGCTTAGCCGGGACTAGCTACGAGCAGTACTTC	CASSLAGTSYEQYF
TRBV4-1	-	-	TRBJ2-7	TGCGCCAGCAGCCAAGATAAGACGGAATACGAGCAGTACTTC	CASSQDKTEYEQYF
TRBV7-2	-	-	TRBJ1-5	TGTGCCAGCAGCAGAGCGGGGGTCAGGTATTATCAGCCCCAGCATTTT	CASSRAGVRYYQPQHF
TRBV5-1	-	-	TRBJ2-1	TGCGCCAGCAGCCTGGGGGGAGCGTACAATGAGCAGTTCTTC	CASSLGGAYNEQFF
TRBV2	TRBD2	-	TRBJ2-5	TGTGCCAGCCTAAAAGAAGCGGGGGGGCATTATGAGACCCAGTACTTC	CASLKEAGGHYETQYF
TRBV6-6	-	-	TRBJ2-1	TGTGCCAGCAGTTACGATAGCGGTCCGGCCAATGAGCAGTTCTTC	CASSYDSGPANEQFF
TRBV5-6	-	few	TRBJ1-1	TGTGCCAGCAGTTGGTGGCACAGGCTATTGGCTGAAGCTTTCTTT	CASSWWHRLLAEAFF